This T cell receptor (beta chain) was profiled in a study of spatial heterogeneity in lung cancer. Turning to the study itself: Consistent detection of more beta-chain than alpha-chain sequences was observed. Study-wide points: Ubiquitous expanded tumor TCRs were seen in blood more at resection than at follow-up.

Looked up from germline, CDR1 is SQVTM and CDR2 is ANQGSEA. V lost 4 bases and J lost 0, with 5 bases in between. CDR3 length equals 12 residues. This clonotype was found many times. The antigen remains undetermined. The time point was: sample taken at primary tumor resection. TCRs were sequenced from unsorted whole RNA of tumor, nontumor lung or PBMC. Individually, TCR cDNA molecules were each labelled with a unique molecular identifier. MiXCR, applied by TCRdb to the 5' RACE reads, yields one record per CDR3 protein. This table has about 92,000 distinct CDR3 sequences, roughly 12% appearing once. The V and J genes are TRBV29-1 and TRBJ2-3; no clear D gene. This sample comprised PBMCs, obtained at surgery. The source of this sequence is a male donor with early-stage non-small cell lung cancer. Written as DNA, the CDR3 is TGCAGCGTTGGGCACAGCACAGATACGCAGTATTTT. Translating it yields CSVGHSTDTQYF.